This TCR beta chain was identified during a study of beta chain features in type 1 diabetes. Study outcomes and limitations: These data did not resolve whether HLA type affects TCRB rearrangement. cDNA-based reads could over-represent cells with high TCR expression.

The entirety of the isolated RNA underwent reverse transcription, so expressed TCRB transcripts were sequenced. Profiled with immunoSEQ multiplex PCR; TCRdb holds only in-frame clones, not every one. Here the sample spans fewer than 200,000 clones, approximately 13% being singletons. The V gene's germline CDR1 is SNHLY and CDR2 FYNNEI. With 6 bases clipped from V and 4 bases from J, the junction kept 5 bases outside the gene matches. This CDR3 has 14 residues. A remark on this clone: Its antigen is not known.

The sequenced material came from central memory CD4+ T cells from blood. The chain links TRBV2 to TRBJ2-5, with 10 bases identical to TRBD1. This sequence was found in a woman aged 18-29 years in good health. CDR3 sequence (DNA): TGTGCCAGCAGCGCCGGGACAGGGGTAGAGACCCAGTACTTC. This translates into CASSAGTGVETQYF. Variable domain in full (rest from reference TRBV2 and TRBJ2-5): EPEVTQTPSHQVTQMGQEVILRCVPISNHLYFYWYRQILGQKVEFLVSFYNNEISEKSEIFDDQFSVERPDGSNFTLKIRSTKLEDSAMYFCASSAGTGVETQYFGPGTRLLVL.